Below are 28 T cell receptor gamma chains sequenced from a single sample in a study of Vδ1+ human thymocytes (dated by TCRdb to the late 2010s). Study-wide findings and limitations: Unlike the oligoclonal repertoires in peripheral blood, the thymic TRG and TRD repertoires appeared highly polyclonal, with Gaussian CDR3 length distributions.

Sequenced on an Illumina MiSeq. RNA extraction was carried out with the RNeasy mini kit, and reverse transcription was then done using Superscript III. To generate the CDR3 amplicons, a multiplex PCR was run using pooled V-gene forward primers together with a constant-region reverse primer that carried Illumina adaptor overhangs. With CATT, TCRdb called clones again from the public reads; duplicate DNA rows were later joined. In all, the sample holds roughly 11,000 gamma-chain clones, and around 40% of those were seen once. In total, the top ten clones hold 1.5% to 2% of the sample. Their cognate antigens are unknown. Sequenced sample: Vdelta1+ gamma-delta thymocytes from the thymus. The cell subset or site label, as the study defines it: FACS-sorted CD3+ TCRalphabeta- TCRVdelta1+ TCRVdelta2- thymocytes. The receptors originated from a boy under three years old who had congenital heart surgery.

This clone has just a few counts. The chain employs TRGV9 and TRGJ1 or TRGJ2. V dropped 0 bases and J dropped 8; count of bases not matched to a gene: 10. The CDR3 covers 14 residues. Germline CDR1 reads GITISATS; CDR2 reads ISYDGTV (reference sequence). Here the CDR3 DNA reads TGTGCCTTGTGGGAGGTGCACCGGGACCATAAGAAACTCTTT. Translating gives CALWEVHRDHKKLF.

The V gene is TRGV9, but the J gene lacks a call. The CDR3 has 10 residues. Germline V gene data show CDR1 as GITISATS and CDR2 as ISYDGTV (reference sequence). Here the CDR3 DNA reads TGTGCCTTGTGTCAGGAGGAGAAGCTCTTT. Protein sequence: CALCQEEKLF.

The gene calls are TRGV4 and TRGJP2. The J gene was not available in TCRdb and was assigned here by matching the DNA to germline segments. This CDR3 spans 15 amino acids. Trimming cost V 0 bases and J 1 base; bases outside gene matches: 2. Germline lookup yields CDR1 EGSTGY and CDR2 YDSYTSSV. The CDR3 is CATWDGTSSDWIKTF. The DNA of the CDR3 is TGTGCCACCTGGGATGGGACTAGTAGTGATTGGATCAAGACGTTT.

The chain has TRGV9 and TRGJ1 or TRGJ2. In the absence of a J gene in TCRdb, the DNA was matched to germline to assign it here. J gave up 2 bases and V 2 bases, and 6 bases lay outside the gene matches. CDR1 and CDR2 from the germline V gene are GITISATS and ISYDGTV (reference sequence). The CDR3 sequence is 14 residues long. The CDR3 protein is CALWEGKDYYKKLF. CDR3 DNA: TGTGCCTTGTGGGAGGGAAAGGATTATTATAAGAAACTCTTT.

V usage is TRGV4 and J usage is TRGJ1 or TRGJ2. Germline matching of the DNA provided the J gene here, since TCRdb leaves it blank. In germline, CDR1 is EGSTGY, CDR2 YDSYTSSV. V lost 1 base, J lost 2 bases, and 5 bases stayed unmatched. This CDR3 is 14 amino acids long. CDR3 DNA: TGTGCCACCTGGGATGGTTCGGATTATTATAAGAAACTCTTT. This sequence encodes CATWDGSDYYKKLF.

This clone was counted a few times. Germline and junction disagree at one end, which may indicate a read error. The V gene is TRGV9, the J gene TRGJ1 or TRGJ2. The CDR3 covers 10 residues. Germline CDR1 reads GITISATS; CDR2 reads ISYDGTV (reference sequence). The CDR3 nucleotides read TGTGCCAGACCTTATTATAAGAAAATCTTT. Its translation is CARPYYKKIF.

A V gene of TRGV5 was called, but no J gene was assigned. The germline CDR1 and CDR2 sequences are VINAFY and YDVSNSKD. The CDR3 has 12 amino acids. CDR3 coding DNA: TGTGCCACCTGGGACAGGCGGTTCGGGTTATTCTTT. It yields the protein CATWDRRFGLFF.

The chain is built from TRGV8 and TRGJP2. TCRdb carries no J gene annotation; the J gene was assigned here by matching the DNA with germline. Losses at the gene ends were 6 bases for V and 2 bases for J; bases not matched to a gene: 9. The CDR3 totals 15 residues. Germline V gives CDR1 VENAVY, CDR2 YDSYNSRV. This chain's CDR3 is CATWSSWSSDWIKTF. The CDR3 region has the DNA TGTGCCACCTGGTCCTCCTGGAGTAGTGATTGGATCAAGACGTTT.

The count of this clone is one. The chain uses TRGV5 and TRGJ1 or TRGJ2. No J segment appears in TCRdb, so it was assigned here by matching the sequence to germline. CDR1 is VINAFY, CDR2 YDVSNSKD, per germline. The trim removed 6 bases at V and 2 bases at J, leaving 4 bases unmatched. The CDR3 spans 12 residues. The CDR3 bases are TGTGCCACCTGGTGGGATTATTATAAGAAACTCTTT. Amino acid sequence: CATWWDYYKKLF.

The gene calls are TRGV9 and TRGJP2. Trimming removed 0 bases from V and 2 bases from J; junction bases left unmatched: 6. The V gene's germline CDR1 is GITISATS and CDR2 ISYDGTV (reference sequence). The CDR3 is 16 residues long. DNA of the CDR3: TGTGCCTTGTGGGAGGTGGATTCAAGTAGTGATTGGATCAAGACGTTT. Translating it yields CALWEVDSSSDWIKTF.

The chain employs TRGV4 and TRGJ1 or TRGJ2. Here the J gene came from matching the DNA to germline, since TCRdb omits it. After removal of 0 bases from V and 5 bases from J, the junction contained 13 bases not matched to a gene. Germline CDR1 reads EGSTGY; CDR2 reads YDSYTSSV. The CDR3 consists of 16 residues. CDR3 protein: CATWDGPRWGDYKKLF. In nucleotides, the CDR3 is TGTGCCACCTGGGATGGGCCGCGATGGGGGGATTATAAGAAACTCTTT.

The chain carries TRGV3 and TRGJ1 or TRGJ2. No J segment appears in TCRdb, so it was assigned here by matching the sequence to germline. The V gene's germline CDR1 is VTNTFY and CDR2 YDVSTARD (reference sequence). The CDR3 runs to 17 residues. Losses at the gene ends were 0 bases for V and 2 bases for J; bases not matched to a gene: 13. Written as DNA, the CDR3 is TGTGCCACCTGGGACAGGCTCTACCGCCTCCATTATTATAAGAAACTCTTT. It yields the protein CATWDRLYRLHYYKKLF.

Note on this clone: Mismatch with germline at one junction end may stem from a read error. This specimen includes other DNA sequences encoding the same CDR3. The chain employs TRGV9 and TRGJ1 or TRGJ2. This CDR3 spans 13 amino acids. Germline V gene lookup returns CDR1 GITISATS and CDR2 ISYDGTV (reference sequence). CDR3 nucleotide sequence: TGTGCCTTGTGGGAGGTGGGATATTATAAGAAACTCTTC. Amino acids: CALWEVGYYKKLF.

The J gene was recorded as TRGJ1 or TRGJ2; no V gene was called. This CDR3 is 16 amino acids long. CDR3 sequence: CATWDGQNPQYYKKLF. In DNA form, the CDR3 reads TGTGCCACCTGGGATGGGCAGAACCCTCAATATTATAAGAAACTCTTT.

The chain recombines TRGV9 with TRGJ1 or TRGJ2. This CDR3 spans 11 amino acids. The V and J ends lost 5 bases and 4 bases, in that order; junction bases with no gene match: 2. The germline V gene has CDR1 GITISATS and CDR2 ISYDGTV (reference sequence). This CDR3 is CALWGYYKKLF. In DNA form, the CDR3 reads TGTGCCTTGTGGGGATATTATAAGAAACTCTTT.

This chain uses TRGV4 with TRGJ1 or TRGJ2. In the absence of a J gene in TCRdb, the DNA was matched to germline to assign it here. The germline gives CDR1 EGSTGY, CDR2 YDSYTSSV. The CDR3 runs to 12 residues. Germline trimming cut 5 bases from V and 10 bases from J; bases unmatched to any gene: 11. CDR3 loop: CATWGAYCKKLF. CDR3 DNA sequence: TGTGCCACCTGGGGGGCTTATTGCAAGAAACTCTTT.

This clone was observed a few times. The chain employs TRGV3 and TRGJ1 or TRGJ2. Germline-derived CDR1 and CDR2 are VTNTFY and YDVSTARD (reference sequence). The ends lost 1 base at V and 7 bases at J; junction bases unmatched: 7. This CDR3 region has 13 residues. The CDR3 loop is CATWDSLAYKKLF. The CDR3 bases are TGTGCCACCTGGGACAGCCTGGCGTATAAGAAACTCTTT.

This clone showed up just a few times. V usage is TRGV9 and J usage is TRGJP1. Germline CDR1 is GITISATS and CDR2 is ISYDGTV (reference sequence). After removal of 0 bases from V and 2 bases from J, the junction contained 3 bases not matched to a gene. CDR3 length equals 15 residues. The CDR3 nucleotides read TGTGCCTTGTGGGAGGTGAAGACCACTGGTTGGTTCAAGATATTT. Encoded protein: CALWEVKTTGWFKIF.

This clone was counted a few times. The chain joins TRGV9 to TRGJ1 or TRGJ2. Germline CDR1 and CDR2: GITISATS and ISYDGTV (reference sequence). The CDR3 has 10 residues. Trimming at V came to 4 bases and at J to 10 bases, leaving 4 bases not matched to a gene. The CDR3 loop reads CALWEAKKLF. CDR3 nucleotide sequence: TGTGCCTTGTGGGAAGCAAAGAAACTCTTT.

V and J are TRGV5 and TRGJ1 or TRGJ2. Because TCRdb records no J gene, it was assigned here through a match of the DNA to germline. Germline assignment: CDR1 VINAFY and CDR2 YDVSNSKD. Losses at the gene ends were 0 bases for V and 6 bases for J; bases not matched to a gene: 5. This CDR3 spans 13 amino acids. This CDR3 reads CATWDRRIYKKLF. CDR3 DNA: TGTGCCACCTGGGACAGGCGGATTTATAAGAAACTCTTT.

V and J are TRGV3 and TRGJ1 or TRGJ2. Unmatched junction bases numbered 7, after V lost 4 bases and J lost 7 bases. Germline CDR1 VTNTFY, CDR2 YDVSTARD (reference sequence). The CDR3 runs 12 residues. The CDR3 region has the DNA TGTGCCACCTGGGAGTGGGAATATAAGAAACTCTTT. It is translated as CATWEWEYKKLF.

In its sample, this clone was seen a few times. A read error may produce the germline difference seen at one junction end. V and J are TRGV4 and TRGJ1 or TRGJ2. The CDR3 length is 13 residues. CDR1 is EGSTGY, CDR2 YDSYTSSV, per germline. The DNA for the CDR3 is TGTGCCACCTGGGACTTGAATTATTATAAGAAGCTCTTT. This sequence encodes CATWDLNYYKKLF.

V and J are TRGV3 and TRGJP2. TCRdb lists no J gene, so it was determined here by aligning the DNA to germline. The CDR3 runs to 16 residues. Trimming took 0 bases from V and 3 from J; bases not matched to a gene: 7. Germline CDR1 VTNTFY, CDR2 YDVSTARD (reference sequence). CDR3: CATWDRHQGSDWIKTF. CDR3 in DNA: TGTGCCACCTGGGACAGGCACCAAGGTAGTGATTGGATCAAGACGTTT.

The rearrangement uses TRGV3 and TRGJ1 or TRGJ2. As TCRdb names no J gene, one was assigned here on the basis of a DNA match to germline. In germline, CDR1 is VTNTFY, CDR2 YDVSTARD (reference sequence). V gave up 0 bases and J gave up 3 bases; unmatched junction bases: 11. The CDR3 covers 16 residues. The chain's CDR3 is CATWDRRGVFYYKKLF. The CDR3, as DNA: TGTGCCACCTGGGACAGGCGGGGGGTCTTTTATTATAAGAAACTCTTT.

The genes are TRGV3 and TRGJ1 or TRGJ2. TCRdb records no J gene; here it was assigned by comparing the DNA to germline. This CDR3 contains 12 residues. Germline CDR1 and CDR2: VTNTFY and YDVSTARD (reference sequence). With 4 bases clipped from V and 8 bases from J, the junction kept 8 bases outside the gene matches. The CDR3 loop reads CATWDTWDKKLF. The CDR3 bases are TGTGCCACCTGGGATACTTGGGATAAGAAACTCTTT.

As concerns this clone: At one end the junction does not follow the germline gene, possibly because of a read error. This sequence joins TRGV9 and TRGJ1 or TRGJ2. The J gene was not available in TCRdb and was assigned here by matching the DNA to germline segments. CDR1 and CDR2 from the germline V gene are GITISATS and ISYDGTV (reference sequence). The CDR3 extends over 9 amino acids. CDR3 loop: CASPLRKLF. Written as DNA, the CDR3 is TGCGCCTCTCCCCTGAGGAAACTCTTT.

This chain links TRGV8 with TRGJ1 or TRGJ2. The J gene, missing from TCRdb, was assigned here through DNA to germline matching. Germline CDR1 reads VENAVY; CDR2 reads YDSYNSRV. The J segment lost 7 bases and the V segment lost 3 bases, leaving 12 bases of the junction unmatched. This CDR3 comprises 14 residues. The CDR3 sequence is CATWDLQAWYKKLF. The CDR3 nucleotides are TGTGCCACCTGGGATCTACAGGCTTGGTATAAGAAACTCTTT.

This clone came up a few times. The rearrangement uses TRGV5 and TRGJ1 or TRGJ2. The germline gives CDR1 VINAFY, CDR2 YDVSNSKD. J gave up 6 bases and V 4 bases, and 9 bases lay outside the gene matches. The CDR3 runs 13 residues. The CDR3 is CATWDRGAYKKLF. CDR3 DNA: TGTGCCACCTGGGATAGAGGCGCTTATAAGAAACTCTTT.